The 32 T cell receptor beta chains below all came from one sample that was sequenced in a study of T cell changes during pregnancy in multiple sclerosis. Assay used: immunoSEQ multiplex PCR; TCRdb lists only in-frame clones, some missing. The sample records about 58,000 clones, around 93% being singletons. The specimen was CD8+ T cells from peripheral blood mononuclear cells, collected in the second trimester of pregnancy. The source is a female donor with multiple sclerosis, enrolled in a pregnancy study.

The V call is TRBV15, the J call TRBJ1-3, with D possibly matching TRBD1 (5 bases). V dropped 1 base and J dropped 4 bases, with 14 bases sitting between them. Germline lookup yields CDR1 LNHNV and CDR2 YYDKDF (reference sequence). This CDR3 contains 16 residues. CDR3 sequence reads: CATSRGRLTAGNTIYF. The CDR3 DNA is TGTGCCACCAGCAGAGGGCGATTGACAGCCGGAAACACCATATATTTT.

This CDR3 is CASSDRASGSYEQFF. CDR3 sequence (DNA): TGTGCCAGCAGTGACCGGGCTAGCGGGAGCTATGAGCAGTTCTTC. This chain links TRBV28 with TRBJ2-1; 10 nucleotides line up with TRBD2. V shed 5 bases, J shed 8 bases, and the junction held 9 bases outside the gene matches. CDR3 length equals 15 residues. CDR1 is MDHEN, CDR2 SYDVKM, per germline. Full variable domain (remainder filled in from reference TRBV28 and TRBJ2-1): DVKVTQSSRYLVKRTGEKVFLECVQDMDHENMFWYRQDPGLGLRLIYFSYDVKMKEKGDIPEGYSVSREKKERFSLILESASTNQTSMYLCASSDRASGSYEQFFGPGTRLTVL.

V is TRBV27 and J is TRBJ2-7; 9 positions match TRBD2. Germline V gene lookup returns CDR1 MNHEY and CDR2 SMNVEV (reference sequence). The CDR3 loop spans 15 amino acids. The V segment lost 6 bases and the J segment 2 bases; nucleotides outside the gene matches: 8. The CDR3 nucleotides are TGTGCCAGCAGCCCAGCGGGAGGAGGCGCCTACGAGCAGTACTTC. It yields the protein CASSPAGGGAYEQYF.

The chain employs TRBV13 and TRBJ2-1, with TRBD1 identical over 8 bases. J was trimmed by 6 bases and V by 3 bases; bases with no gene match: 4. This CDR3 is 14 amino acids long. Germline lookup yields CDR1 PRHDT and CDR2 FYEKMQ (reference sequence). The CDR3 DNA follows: TGTGCCAGCAGCTTCGACAGGGGAGGCAATGAGCAGTTCTTC. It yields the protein CASSFDRGGNEQFF.

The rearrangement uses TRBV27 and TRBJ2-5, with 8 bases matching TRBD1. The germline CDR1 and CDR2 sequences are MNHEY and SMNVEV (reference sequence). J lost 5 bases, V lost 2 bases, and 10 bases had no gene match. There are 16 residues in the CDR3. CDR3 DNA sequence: TGTGCCAGCAGTTTAAACAGGGGGTCATTCGGGGAGACCCAGTACTTC. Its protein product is CASSLNRGSFGETQYF.

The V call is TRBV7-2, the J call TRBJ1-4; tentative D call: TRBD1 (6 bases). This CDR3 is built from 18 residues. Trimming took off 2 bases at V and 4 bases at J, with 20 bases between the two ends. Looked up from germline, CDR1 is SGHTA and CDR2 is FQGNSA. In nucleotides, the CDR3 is TGTGCCAGCAGCTTAAATGGAGGGGGGGGCGGGAATAATGAAAAACTGTTTTTT. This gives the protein CASSLNGGGGGNNEKLFF.

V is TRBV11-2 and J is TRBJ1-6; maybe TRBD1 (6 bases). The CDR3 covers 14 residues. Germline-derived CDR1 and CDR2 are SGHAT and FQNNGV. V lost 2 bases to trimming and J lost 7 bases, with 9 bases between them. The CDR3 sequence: CASSLWTDNSPLHF. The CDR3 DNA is TGTGCCAGCAGCTTATGGACAGACAATTCACCCCTCCACTTT.

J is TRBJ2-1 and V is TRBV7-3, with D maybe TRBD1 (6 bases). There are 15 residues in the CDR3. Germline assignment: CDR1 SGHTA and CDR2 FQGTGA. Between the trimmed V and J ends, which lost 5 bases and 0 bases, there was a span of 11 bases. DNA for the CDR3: TGTGCCAGCAGCCCAGGGGAGAGCTCCTACAATGAGCAGTTCTTC. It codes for CASSPGESSYNEQFF. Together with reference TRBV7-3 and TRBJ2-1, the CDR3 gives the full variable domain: GAGVSQTPSNKVTEKGKYVELRCDPISGHTALYWYRQSLGQGPEFLIYFQGTGAADDSGLPNDRFFAVRPEGSVSTLKIQRTERGDSAVYLCASSPGESSYNEQFFGPGTRLTVL.

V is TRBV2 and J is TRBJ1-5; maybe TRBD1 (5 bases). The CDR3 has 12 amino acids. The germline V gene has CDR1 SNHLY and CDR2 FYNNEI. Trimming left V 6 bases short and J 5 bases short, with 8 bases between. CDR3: CASSPRDQPQHF. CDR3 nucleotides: TGTGCCAGCAGCCCCAGGGATCAGCCCCAGCATTTT.

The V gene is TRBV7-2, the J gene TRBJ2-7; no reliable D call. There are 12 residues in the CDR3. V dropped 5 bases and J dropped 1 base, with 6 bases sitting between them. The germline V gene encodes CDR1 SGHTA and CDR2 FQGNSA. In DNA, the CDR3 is TGTGCCAGCAGCCCCGGGTCCTACGAGCAGTACTTC. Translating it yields CASSPGSYEQYF.

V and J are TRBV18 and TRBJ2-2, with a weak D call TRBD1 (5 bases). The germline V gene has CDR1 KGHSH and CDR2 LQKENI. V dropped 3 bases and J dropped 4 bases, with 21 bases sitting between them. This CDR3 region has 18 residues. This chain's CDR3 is CASSPESGSPPGTGELFF. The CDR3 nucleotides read TGTGCCAGCTCACCGGAATCAGGGTCTCCGCCGGGCACCGGGGAGCTGTTTTTT.

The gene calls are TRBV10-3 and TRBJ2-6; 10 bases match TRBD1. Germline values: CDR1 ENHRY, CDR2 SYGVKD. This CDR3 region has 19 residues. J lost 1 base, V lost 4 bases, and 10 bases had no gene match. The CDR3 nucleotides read TGTGCCATCAGTGGGATGACAGGGGGCAAAGCGTCTGGGGCCAACGTCCTGACTTTC. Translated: CAISGMTGGKASGANVLTF.

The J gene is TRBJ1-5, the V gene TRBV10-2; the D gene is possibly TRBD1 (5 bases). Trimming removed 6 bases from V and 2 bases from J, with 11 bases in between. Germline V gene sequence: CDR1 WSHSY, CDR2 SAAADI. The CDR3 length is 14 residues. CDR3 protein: CASSEWGGNQPQHF. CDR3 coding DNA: TGCGCCAGCAGCGAATGGGGGGGCAATCAGCCCCAGCATTTT.

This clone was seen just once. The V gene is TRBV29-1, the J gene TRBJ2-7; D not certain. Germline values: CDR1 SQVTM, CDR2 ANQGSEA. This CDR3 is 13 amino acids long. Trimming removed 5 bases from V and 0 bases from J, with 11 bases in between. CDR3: CSVKMPSSYEQYF. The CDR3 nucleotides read TGCAGCGTTAAAATGCCTAGCTCCTACGAGCAGTACTTC.

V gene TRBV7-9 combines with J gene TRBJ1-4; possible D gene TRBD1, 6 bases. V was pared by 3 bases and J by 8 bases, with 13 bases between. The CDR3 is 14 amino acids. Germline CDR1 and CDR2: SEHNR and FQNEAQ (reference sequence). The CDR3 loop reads CASSLGGAKEKLFF. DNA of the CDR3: TGTGCCAGCAGCTTGGGGGGGGCAAAGGAAAAACTGTTTTTT.

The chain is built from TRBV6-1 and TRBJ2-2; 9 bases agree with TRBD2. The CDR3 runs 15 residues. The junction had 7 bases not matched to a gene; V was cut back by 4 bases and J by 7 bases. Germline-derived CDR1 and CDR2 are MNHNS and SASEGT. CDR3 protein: CASSVTSGSVGELFF. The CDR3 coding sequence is TGTGCCAGCAGTGTGACTAGCGGTTCGGTCGGGGAGCTGTTTTTT.

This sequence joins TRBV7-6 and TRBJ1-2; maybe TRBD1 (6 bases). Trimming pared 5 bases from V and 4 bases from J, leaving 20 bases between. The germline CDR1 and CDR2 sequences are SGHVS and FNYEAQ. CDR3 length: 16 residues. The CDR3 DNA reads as TGTGCCAGCAGCCCACTGGGGGGGGCAATAGGCTATGGCTACACCTTC. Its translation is CASSPLGGAIGYGYTF.

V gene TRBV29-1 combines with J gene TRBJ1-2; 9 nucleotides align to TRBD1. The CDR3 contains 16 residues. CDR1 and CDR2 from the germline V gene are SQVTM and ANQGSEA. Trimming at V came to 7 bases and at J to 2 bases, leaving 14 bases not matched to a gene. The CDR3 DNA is TGCAGCGCCCCCAGTGGGACAGGGAATGAAAACTATGGCTACACCTTC. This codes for CSAPSGTGNENYGYTF.

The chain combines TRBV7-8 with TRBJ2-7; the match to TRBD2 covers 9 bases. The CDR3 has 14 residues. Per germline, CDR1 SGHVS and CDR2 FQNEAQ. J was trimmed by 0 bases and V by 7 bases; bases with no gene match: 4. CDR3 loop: CASTSGGSSYEQYF. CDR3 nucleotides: TGTGCCAGCACCAGCGGGGGGAGCTCCTACGAGCAGTACTTC.

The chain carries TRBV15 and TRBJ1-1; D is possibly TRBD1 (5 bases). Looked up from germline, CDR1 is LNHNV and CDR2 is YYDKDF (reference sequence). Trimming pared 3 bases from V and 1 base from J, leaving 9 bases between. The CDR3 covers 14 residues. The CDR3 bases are TGTGCCACCAGCAGGACAGTAAAGAACACTGAAGCTTTCTTT. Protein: CATSRTVKNTEAFF. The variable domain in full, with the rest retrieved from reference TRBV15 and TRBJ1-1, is DAMVIQNPRYQVTQFGKPVTLSCSQTLNHNVMYWYQQKSSQAPKLLFHYYDKDFNNEADTPDNFQSRRPNTSFCFLDIRSPGLGDTAMYLCATSRTVKNTEAFFGQGTRLTVV.

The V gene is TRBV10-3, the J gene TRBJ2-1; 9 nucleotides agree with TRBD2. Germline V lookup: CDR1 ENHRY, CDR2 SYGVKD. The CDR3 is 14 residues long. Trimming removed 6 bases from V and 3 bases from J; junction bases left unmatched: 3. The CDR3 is CAIRPSGIYNEQFF. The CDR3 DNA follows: TGTGCCATCAGACCTAGCGGGATCTACAATGAGCAGTTCTTC.

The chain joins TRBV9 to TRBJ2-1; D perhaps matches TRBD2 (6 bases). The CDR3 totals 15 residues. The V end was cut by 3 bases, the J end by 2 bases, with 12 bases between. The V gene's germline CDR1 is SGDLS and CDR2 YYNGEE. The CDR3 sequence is CASSASSATYNEQFF. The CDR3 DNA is TGTGCCAGCAGCGCCTCTAGCGCCACCTACAATGAGCAGTTCTTC.

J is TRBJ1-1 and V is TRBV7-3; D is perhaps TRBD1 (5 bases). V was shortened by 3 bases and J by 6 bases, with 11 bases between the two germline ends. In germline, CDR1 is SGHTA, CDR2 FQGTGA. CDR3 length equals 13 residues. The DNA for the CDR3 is TGTGCCAGCAGCTTGGGAGGAGGGGCTGAAGCTTTCTTT. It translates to CASSLGGGAEAFF.

The CDR3 DNA follows: TGTGCCAGCAGGACTAGCGGGAGACCCTACGAGCAGTACTTC. Its translation is CASRTSGRPYEQYF. The J gene is TRBJ2-7, the V gene TRBV2; TRBD2 matches at 12 bases. J gave up 2 bases and V 6 bases, and 2 bases lay outside the gene matches. CDR1 is SNHLY, CDR2 FYNNEI, per germline. The CDR3 runs to 14 residues.

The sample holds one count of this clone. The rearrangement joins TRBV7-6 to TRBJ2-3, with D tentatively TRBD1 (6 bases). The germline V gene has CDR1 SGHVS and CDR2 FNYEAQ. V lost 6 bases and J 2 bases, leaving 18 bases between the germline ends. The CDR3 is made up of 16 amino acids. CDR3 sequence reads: CASRPTGTPNTDTQYF. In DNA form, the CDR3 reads TGTGCCAGCAGACCGACCGGGACACCGAACACAGATACGCAGTATTTT.

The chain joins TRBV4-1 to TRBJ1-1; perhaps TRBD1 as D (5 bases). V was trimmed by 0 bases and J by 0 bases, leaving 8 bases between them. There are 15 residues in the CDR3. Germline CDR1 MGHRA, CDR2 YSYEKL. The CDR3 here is CASSQDKGMNTEAFF. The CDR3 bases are TGCGCCAGCAGCCAAGATAAGGGGATGAACACTGAAGCTTTCTTT.

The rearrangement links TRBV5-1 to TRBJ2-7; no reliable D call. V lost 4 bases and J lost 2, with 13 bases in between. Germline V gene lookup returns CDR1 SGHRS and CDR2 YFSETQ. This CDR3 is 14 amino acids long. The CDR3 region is CASSPRVSTYEQYF. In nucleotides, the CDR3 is TGCGCCAGCAGCCCCCGGGTCAGCACCTACGAGCAGTACTTC.

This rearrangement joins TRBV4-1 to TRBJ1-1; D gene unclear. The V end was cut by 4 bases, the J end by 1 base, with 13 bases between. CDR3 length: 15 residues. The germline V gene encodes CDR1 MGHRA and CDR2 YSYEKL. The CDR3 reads CASSPWAGTNTEAFF. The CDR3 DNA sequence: TGCGCCAGCAGCCCATGGGCGGGTACGAACACTGAAGCTTTCTTT.

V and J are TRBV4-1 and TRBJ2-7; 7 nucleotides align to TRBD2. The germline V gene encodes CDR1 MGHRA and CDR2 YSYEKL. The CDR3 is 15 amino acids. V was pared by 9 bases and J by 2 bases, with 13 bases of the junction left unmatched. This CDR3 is CASGGGGGSAYEQYF. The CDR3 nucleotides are TGCGCCAGTGGGGGAGGCGGGGGTTCCGCCTACGAGCAGTACTTC.

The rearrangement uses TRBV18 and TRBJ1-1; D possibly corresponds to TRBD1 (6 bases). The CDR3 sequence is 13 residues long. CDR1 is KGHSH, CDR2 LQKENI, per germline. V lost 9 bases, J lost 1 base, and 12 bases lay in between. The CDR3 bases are TGTGCCAGGGCGGGGGGCGCGAACACTGAAGCTTTCTTT. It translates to CARAGGANTEAFF.

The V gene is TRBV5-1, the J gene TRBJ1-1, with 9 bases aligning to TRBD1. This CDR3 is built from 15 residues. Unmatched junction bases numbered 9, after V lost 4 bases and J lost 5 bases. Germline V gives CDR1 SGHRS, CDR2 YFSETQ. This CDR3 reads CASSRQGEVGTEAFF. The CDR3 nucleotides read TGCGCCAGCAGCCGACAGGGGGAGGTAGGGACTGAAGCTTTCTTT.

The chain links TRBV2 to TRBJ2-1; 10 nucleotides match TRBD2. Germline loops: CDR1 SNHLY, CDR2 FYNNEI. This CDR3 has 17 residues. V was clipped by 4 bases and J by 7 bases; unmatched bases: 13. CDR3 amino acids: CASSGSLAGEQGNEQFF. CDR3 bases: TGTGCCAGCAGTGGTAGCCTAGCGGGAGAACAGGGGAATGAGCAGTTCTTC.